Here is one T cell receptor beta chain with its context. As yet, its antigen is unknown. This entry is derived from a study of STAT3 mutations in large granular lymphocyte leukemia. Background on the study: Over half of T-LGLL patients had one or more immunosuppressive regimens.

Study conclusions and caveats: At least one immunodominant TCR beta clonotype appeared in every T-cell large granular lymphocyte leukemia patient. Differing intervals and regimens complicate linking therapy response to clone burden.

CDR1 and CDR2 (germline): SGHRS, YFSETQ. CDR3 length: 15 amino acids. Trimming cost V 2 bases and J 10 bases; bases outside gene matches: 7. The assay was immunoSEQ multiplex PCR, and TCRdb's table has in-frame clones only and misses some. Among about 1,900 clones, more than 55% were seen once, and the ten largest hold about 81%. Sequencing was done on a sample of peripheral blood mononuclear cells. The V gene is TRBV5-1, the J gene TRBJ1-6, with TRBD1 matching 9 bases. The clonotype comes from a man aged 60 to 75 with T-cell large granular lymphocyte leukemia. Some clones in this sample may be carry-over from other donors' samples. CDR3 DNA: TGCGCCAGCAGCTTACAGGACAGGGGAGGGTCACCCCTCCACTTT. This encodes CASSLQDRGGSPLHF.